The 9 T cell receptor beta chains presented below share a single source sample, sequenced in a study of coeliac disease. Sequenced by immunoSEQ multiplex PCR; TCRdb stores in-frame clones only, minus some. The sample includes some 2,500 clones, around 79% seen only once; the top ten take 12% to 15%. Specimen: lymphocytes from the gut lamina propria. These receptors came from a human donor without celiac disease.

This clone occurred once. The gene calls are TRBV2 and TRBJ2-3; 12 bases are a match to TRBD1. CDR3 length: 14 residues. The V segment lost 6 bases and the J segment 6 bases; nucleotides outside the gene matches: 4. Germline V gene sequence: CDR1 SNHLY, CDR2 FYNNEI. CDR3: CASSGTGGADTQYF. The CDR3 coding sequence is TGTGCCAGCAGCGGGACAGGGGGCGCGGATACGCAGTATTTT.

The chain recombines TRBV27 with TRBJ2-3; 7 bases match TRBD2. This CDR3 contains 14 residues. Looked up from germline, CDR1 is MNHEY and CDR2 is SMNVEV (reference sequence). Trimming took 2 bases from V and 3 from J; bases not matched to a gene: 2. The CDR3: CASSLNGGTDTQYF. The CDR3 DNA follows: TGTGCCAGCAGTTTAAACGGGGGGACAGATACGCAGTATTTT.

The chain uses TRBV4-3 and TRBJ2-2; D perhaps matches TRBD1 (6 bases). Germline CDR1 and CDR2: LGHNA and YSLEER. V gave up 0 bases and J gave up 6 bases, with 17 bases separating them. There are 17 residues in the CDR3. The CDR3 sequence is CASSQDRGGVDPGELFF. The CDR3 coding sequence is TGCGCCAGCAGCCAAGATCGAGGGGGTGTAGATCCCGGGGAGCTGTTTTTT.

The chain links TRBV30 to TRBJ1-4; D gene unclear. The CDR3 runs to 12 residues. V was cut by 0 bases and J by 8 bases, with 7 bases left in between. Germline assignment: CDR1 GTSNPN and CDR2 SVGIG (reference sequence). The CDR3 is CAWSVREEKLFF. CDR3 DNA sequence: TGTGCCTGGAGTGTACGAGAGGAAAAACTGTTTTTT.

J is TRBJ2-5 and V is TRBV5-1, with D unclear. The germline CDR1 and CDR2 sequences are SGHRS and YFSETQ. This CDR3 is built from 15 residues. Trimming stripped 7 bases from V and 3 bases from J, with 19 bases between. The CDR3 coding sequence is TGCGCCAGCCAACCCACTTCTTTCCGGGAAGAGACCCAGTACTTC. It is translated as CASQPTSFREETQYF.

CDR3 in DNA: TGCAGCGTGAACAGGGTGGGGACTGAAGCTTTCTTT. It is translated as CSVNRVGTEAFF. The chain couples TRBV29-1 to TRBJ1-1, with D possibly TRBD1 on 6 matching bases. The CDR3 covers 12 residues. Per the germline V gene, CDR1 is SQVTM and CDR2 is ANQGSEA. Trimming took off 6 bases at V and 5 bases at J, with 13 bases between the two ends.

The chain couples TRBV29-1 to TRBJ1-1, with a possible D match to TRBD1 (6 bases). CDR3 length: 16 residues. Trimming removed 6 bases at V and 2 bases at J, with 22 bases between. Germline V gene lookup returns CDR1 SQVTM and CDR2 ANQGSEA. The CDR3 here is CSVRGGLGMYNTEAFF. The CDR3 DNA reads as TGCAGCGTCCGGGGGGGGCTTGGAATGTACAACACTGAAGCTTTCTTT.

This clone is hyperexpanded in the sample. The gene calls are TRBV2 and TRBJ1-2; 7 bases are shared with TRBD1. The CDR3 runs 14 residues. The germline CDR1 and CDR2 sequences are SNHLY and FYNNEI. V shed 9 bases and J 4 bases; nucleotides not matched to a gene: 11. The CDR3 loop is CARGDSEDSYGYTF. The CDR3 nucleotides are TGTGCCAGGGGGGACAGCGAAGATAGCTATGGCTACACCTTC.

The chain links TRBV30 to TRBJ1-2, with 9 positions matching TRBD1. This CDR3 contains 19 residues. Germline values: CDR1 GTSNPN, CDR2 SVGIG (reference sequence). J lost 4 bases, V lost 0 bases, and 18 bases had no gene match. CDR3: CAWSVRGRTGEIASYGYTF. DNA for the CDR3: TGTGCCTGGAGTGTACGAGGCCGGACAGGGGAAATTGCTAGCTATGGCTACACCTTC. Complete variable domain (other parts from reference TRBV30 and TRBJ1-2): SQTIHQWPATLVQPVGSPLSLECTVEGTSNPNLYWYRQAAGRGLQLLFYSVGIGQISSEVPQNLSASRPQDRQFILSSKKLLLSDSGFYLCAWSVRGRTGEIASYGYTFGSGTRLTVV.